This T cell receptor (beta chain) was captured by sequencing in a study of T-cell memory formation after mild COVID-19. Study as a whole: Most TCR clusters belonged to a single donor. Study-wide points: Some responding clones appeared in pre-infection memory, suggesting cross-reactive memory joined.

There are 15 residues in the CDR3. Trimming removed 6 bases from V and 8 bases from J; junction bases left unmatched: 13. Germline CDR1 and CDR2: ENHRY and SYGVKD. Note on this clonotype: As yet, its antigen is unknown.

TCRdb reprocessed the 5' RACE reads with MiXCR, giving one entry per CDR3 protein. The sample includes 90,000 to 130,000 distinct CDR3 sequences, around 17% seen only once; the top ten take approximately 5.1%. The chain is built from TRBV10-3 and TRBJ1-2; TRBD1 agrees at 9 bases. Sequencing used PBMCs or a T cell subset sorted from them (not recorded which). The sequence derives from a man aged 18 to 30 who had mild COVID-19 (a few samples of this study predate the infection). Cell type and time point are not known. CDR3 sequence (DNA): TGTGCCATCAGGAGCACCCACAGGGGGCATTTAGGCTACACCTTC. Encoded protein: CAIRSTHRGHLGYTF.